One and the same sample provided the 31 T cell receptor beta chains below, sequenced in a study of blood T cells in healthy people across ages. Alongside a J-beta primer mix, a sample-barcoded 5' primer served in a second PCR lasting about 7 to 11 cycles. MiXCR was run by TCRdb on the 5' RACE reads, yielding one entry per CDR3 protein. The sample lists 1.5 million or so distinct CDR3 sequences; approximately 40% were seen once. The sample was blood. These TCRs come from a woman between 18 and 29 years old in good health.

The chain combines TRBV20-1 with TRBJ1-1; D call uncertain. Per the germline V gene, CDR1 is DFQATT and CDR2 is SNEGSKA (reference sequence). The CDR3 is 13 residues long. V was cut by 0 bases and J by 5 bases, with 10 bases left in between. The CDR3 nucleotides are TGCAGTGCTAGAGATGCAGGAAGTACTGAAGCTTTCTTT. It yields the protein CSARDAGSTEAFF.

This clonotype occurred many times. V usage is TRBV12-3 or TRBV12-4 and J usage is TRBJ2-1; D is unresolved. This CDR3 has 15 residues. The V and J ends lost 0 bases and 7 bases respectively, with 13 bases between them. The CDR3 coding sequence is TGTGCCAGCAGTTTAGCCATTGGGAATGGGAATGAGCAGTTCTTC. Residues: CASSLAIGNGNEQFF.

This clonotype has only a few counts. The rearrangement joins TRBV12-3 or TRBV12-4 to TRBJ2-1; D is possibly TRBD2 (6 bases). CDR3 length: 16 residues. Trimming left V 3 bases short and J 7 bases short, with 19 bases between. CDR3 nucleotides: TGTGCCAGCAGTTTTAAGGGAGGAAGGACGGTTAATGAGCAGTTCTTC. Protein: CASSFKGGRTVNEQFF.

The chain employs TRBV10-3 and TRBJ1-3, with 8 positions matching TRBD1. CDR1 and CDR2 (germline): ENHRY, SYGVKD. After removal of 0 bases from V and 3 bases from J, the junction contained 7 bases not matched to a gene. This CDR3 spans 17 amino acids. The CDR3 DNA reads TGTGCCATCAGTGAGTCGGGACAGGTTTTTGATGGAAACACCATATATTTT. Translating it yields CAISESGQVFDGNTIYF.

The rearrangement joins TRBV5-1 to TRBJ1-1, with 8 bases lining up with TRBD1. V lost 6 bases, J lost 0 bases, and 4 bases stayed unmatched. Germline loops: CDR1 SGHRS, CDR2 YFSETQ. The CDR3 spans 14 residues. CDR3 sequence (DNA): TGCGCCAGCACTTCGGGACAGGTGAACACTGAAGCTTTCTTT. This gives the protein CASTSGQVNTEAFF.

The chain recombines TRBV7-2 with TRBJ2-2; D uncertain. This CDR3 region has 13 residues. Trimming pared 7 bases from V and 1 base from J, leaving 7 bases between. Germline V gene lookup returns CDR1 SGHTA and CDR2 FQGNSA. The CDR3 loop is CASTEQNTGELFF. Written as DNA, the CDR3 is TGTGCCAGCACCGAGCAGAACACCGGGGAGCTGTTTTTT.

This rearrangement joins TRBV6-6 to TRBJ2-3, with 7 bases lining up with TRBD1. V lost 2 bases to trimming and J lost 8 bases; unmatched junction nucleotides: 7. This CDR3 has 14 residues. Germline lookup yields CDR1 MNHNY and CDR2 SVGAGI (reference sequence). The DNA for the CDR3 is TGTGCCAGCAGTTACGGAGACAGGGTGGGTACGCAGTATTTT. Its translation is CASSYGDRVGTQYF.

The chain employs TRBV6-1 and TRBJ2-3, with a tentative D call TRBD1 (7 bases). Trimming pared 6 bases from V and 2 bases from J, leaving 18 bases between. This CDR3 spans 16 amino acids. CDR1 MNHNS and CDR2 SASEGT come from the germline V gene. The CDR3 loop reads CASRPDRWGDTDTQYF. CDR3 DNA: TGTGCCAGCAGACCGGACAGGTGGGGGGACACAGATACGCAGTATTTT.

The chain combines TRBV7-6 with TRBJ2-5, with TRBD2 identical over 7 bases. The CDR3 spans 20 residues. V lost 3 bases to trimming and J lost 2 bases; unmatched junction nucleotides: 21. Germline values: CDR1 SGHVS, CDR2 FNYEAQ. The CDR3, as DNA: TGTGCCAGCAGCTTCACCCCCGGGACTACACAAAACCGAAAACAAGAGACCCAGTACTTC. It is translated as CASSFTPGTTQNRKQETQYF. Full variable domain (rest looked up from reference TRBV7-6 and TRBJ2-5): GAGVSQSPRYKVTKRGQDVALRCDPISGHVSLYWYRQALGQGPEFLTYFNYEAQQDKSGLPNDRFSAERPEGSISTLTIQRTEQRDSAMYRCASSFTPGTTQNRKQETQYFGPGTRLLVL.

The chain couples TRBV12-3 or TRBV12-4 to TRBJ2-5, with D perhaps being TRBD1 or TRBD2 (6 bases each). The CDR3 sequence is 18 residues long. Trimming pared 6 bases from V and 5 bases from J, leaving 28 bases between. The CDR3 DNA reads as TGTGCCAGCAGCCTCGGCCCTTATGGAGGGACACAGCAGGAGACCCAGTACTTC. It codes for CASSLGPYGGTQQETQYF.

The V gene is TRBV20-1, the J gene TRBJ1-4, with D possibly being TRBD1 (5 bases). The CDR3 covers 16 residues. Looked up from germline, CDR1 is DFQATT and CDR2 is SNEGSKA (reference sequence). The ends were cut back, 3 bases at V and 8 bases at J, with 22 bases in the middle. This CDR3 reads CSARPGTAGWGEKLFF. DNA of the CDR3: TGCAGTGCTAGGCCCGGGACGGCAGGATGGGGGGAAAAACTGTTTTTT.

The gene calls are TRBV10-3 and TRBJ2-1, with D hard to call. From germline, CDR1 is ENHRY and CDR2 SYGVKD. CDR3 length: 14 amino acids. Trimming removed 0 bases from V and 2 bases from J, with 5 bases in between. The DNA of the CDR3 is TGTGCCATCAGTGAGTCTGCAACCTACAATGAGCAGTTCTTC. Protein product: CAISESATYNEQFF.

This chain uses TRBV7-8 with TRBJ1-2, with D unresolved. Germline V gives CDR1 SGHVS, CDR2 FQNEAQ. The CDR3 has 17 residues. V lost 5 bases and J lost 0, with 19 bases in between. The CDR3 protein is CASSPMLYEFTNYGYTF. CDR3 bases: TGTGCCAGCAGCCCGATGCTCTATGAGTTTACTAACTATGGCTACACCTTC.

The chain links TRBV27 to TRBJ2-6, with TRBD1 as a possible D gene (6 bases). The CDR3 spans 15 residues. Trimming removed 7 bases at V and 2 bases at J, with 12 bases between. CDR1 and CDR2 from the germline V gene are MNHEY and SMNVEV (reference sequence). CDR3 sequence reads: CASKNTGTGANVLTF. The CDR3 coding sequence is TGTGCCAGCAAGAATACAGGGACTGGGGCCAACGTCCTGACTTTC.

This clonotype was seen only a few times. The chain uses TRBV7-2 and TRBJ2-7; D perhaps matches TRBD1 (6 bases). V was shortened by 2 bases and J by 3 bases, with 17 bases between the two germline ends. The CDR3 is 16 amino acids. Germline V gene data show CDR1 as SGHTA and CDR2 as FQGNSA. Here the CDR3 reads CASSLLQGRSNYEQYF. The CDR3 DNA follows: TGTGCCAGCAGCTTACTCCAGGGGCGGTCCAACTACGAGCAGTACTTC.

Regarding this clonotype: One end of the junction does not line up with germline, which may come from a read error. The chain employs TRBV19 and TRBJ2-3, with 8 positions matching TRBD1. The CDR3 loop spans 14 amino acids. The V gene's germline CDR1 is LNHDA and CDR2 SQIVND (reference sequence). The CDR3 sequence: CASRGGQGTNTQYF. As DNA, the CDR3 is TGTGCCAGTAGAGGCGGACAGGGCACAAATACGCAGTATTTT.

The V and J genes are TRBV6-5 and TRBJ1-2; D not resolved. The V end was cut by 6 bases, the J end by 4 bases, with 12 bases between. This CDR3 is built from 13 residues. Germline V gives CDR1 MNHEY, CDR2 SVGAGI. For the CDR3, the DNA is TGTGCCAGCAGACCCTCCGCCCGCTATGGCTACACCTTC. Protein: CASRPSARYGYTF.

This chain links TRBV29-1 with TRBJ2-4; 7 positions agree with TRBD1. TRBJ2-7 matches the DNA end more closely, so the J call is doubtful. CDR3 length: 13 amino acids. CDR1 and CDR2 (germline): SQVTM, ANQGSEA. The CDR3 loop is CSVEVQGTYEQYF. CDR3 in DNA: TGCAGCGTTGAAGTACAGGGGACCTACGAGCAGTACTTC.

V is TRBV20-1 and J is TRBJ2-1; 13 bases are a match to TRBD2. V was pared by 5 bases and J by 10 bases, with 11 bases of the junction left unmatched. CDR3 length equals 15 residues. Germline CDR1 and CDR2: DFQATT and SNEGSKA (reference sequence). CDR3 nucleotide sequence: TGCAGTGCTGGAGGCGGACTAGCGGGAGAGTGGGAGCAGTTCTTC. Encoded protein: CSAGGGLAGEWEQFF.

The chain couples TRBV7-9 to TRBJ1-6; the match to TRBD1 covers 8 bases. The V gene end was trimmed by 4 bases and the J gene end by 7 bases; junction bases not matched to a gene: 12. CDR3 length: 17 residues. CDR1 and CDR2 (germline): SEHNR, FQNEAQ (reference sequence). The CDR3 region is CASSSLDREEGNSPLHF. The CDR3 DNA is TGTGCCAGCAGCTCCTTGGACAGGGAGGAGGGCAATTCACCCCTCCACTTT.

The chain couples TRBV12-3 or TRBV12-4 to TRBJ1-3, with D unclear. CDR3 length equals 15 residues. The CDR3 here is CVTSQDAYSGNTIYF. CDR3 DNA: TGTGTCACCTCCCAAGACGCCTACTCTGGAAACACCATATATTTT.

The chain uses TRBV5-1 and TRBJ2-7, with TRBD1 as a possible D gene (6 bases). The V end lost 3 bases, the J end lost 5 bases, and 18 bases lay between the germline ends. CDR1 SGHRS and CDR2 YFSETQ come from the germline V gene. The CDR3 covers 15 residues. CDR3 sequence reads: CASSSELGQSDEQYF. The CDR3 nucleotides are TGCGCCAGCAGCTCCGAGCTCGGACAGTCGGACGAGCAGTACTTC.

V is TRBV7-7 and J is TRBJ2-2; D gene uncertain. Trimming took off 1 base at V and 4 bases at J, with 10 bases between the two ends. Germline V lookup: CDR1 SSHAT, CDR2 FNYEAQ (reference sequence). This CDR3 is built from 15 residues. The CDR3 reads CASSLGIEPTGELFF. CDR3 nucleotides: TGTGCCAGCAGCTTAGGGATTGAACCCACCGGGGAGCTGTTTTTT.

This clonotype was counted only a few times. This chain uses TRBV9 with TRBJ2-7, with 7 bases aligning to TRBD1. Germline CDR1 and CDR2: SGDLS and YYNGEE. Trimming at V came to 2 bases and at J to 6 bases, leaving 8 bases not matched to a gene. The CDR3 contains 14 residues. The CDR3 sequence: CASSVGQQLSEQYF. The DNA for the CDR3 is TGTGCCAGCAGCGTGGGACAGCAGCTGTCCGAGCAGTACTTC.

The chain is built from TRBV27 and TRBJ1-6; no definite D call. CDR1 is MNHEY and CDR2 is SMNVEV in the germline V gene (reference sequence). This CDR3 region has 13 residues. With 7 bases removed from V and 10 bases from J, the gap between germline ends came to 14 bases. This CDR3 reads CASTTREGSPLHF. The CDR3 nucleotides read TGTGCCAGCACCACGAGGGAGGGCTCACCCCTCCACTTT.

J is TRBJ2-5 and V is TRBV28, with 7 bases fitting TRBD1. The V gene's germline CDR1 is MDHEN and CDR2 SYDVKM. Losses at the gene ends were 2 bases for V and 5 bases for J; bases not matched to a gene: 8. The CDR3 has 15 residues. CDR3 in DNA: TGTGCCAGCAGTTTACCGACAGGGCCGGGGGAGACCCAGTACTTC. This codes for CASSLPTGPGETQYF.

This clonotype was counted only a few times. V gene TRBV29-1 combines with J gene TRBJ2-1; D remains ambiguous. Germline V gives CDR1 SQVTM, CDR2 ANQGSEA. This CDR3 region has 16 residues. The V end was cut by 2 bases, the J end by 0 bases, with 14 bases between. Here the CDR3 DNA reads TGCAGCGTTGAACCAGCCAGATACAGCTCCTACAATGAGCAGTTCTTC. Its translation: CSVEPARYSSYNEQFF.

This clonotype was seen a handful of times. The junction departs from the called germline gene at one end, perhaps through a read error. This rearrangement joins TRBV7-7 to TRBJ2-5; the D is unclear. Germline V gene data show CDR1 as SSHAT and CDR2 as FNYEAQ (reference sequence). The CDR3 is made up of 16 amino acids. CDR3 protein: CASSLYPPALQETQYF. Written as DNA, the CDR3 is TGTGCTAGCAGCTTGTATCCCCCAGCTCTCCAAGAGACCCAGTACTTC.

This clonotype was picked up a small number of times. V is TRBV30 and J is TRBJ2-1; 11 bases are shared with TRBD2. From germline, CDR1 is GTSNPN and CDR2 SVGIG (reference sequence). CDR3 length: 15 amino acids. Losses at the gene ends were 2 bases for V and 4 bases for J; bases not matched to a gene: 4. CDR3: CAWSYLAGGYNEQFF. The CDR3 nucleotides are TGTGCCTGGAGTTACCTAGCGGGAGGATACAATGAGCAGTTCTTC.

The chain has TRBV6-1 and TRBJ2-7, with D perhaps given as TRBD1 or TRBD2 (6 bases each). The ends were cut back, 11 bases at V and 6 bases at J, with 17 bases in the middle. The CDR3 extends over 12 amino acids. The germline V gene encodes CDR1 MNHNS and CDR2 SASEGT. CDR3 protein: CAAGTLTIEQYF. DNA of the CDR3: TGTGCCGCGGGGACATTGACAATCGAGCAGTACTTC.

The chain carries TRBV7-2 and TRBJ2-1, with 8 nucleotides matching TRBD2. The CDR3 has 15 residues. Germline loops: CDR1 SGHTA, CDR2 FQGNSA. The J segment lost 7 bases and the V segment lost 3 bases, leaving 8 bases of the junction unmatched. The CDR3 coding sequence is TGTGCCAGCAGCTTGGTAGCGGGAATGTATAATGAGCAGTTCTTC. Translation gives CASSLVAGMYNEQFF.